This is a list of T cell receptor beta chains from one sample in a study of Graves' ophthalmopathy and Graves' hyperthyroidism. A single record per CDR3 protein comes from TCRdb applying MiXCR to the multiplex PCR reads. Of more than 300,000 distinct CDR3 sequences in the sample, about 18% were seen once. What was sequenced was peripheral blood. The receptor set was obtained from an adult woman with stable Graves' hyperthyroidism. CDR3s include the opening cysteine and the closing phenylalanine or tryptophan. A D gene is named only where the DNA matches it firmly. Rows may omit the clone size; those that give it use once, few, many or a size class.

d_gene	v_gene	j_gene	abundance	CDR3aa	CDR3nt
.	TRBV7-6	TRBJ1-1	few	CASSLGKGSTEAFF	TGTGCCAGCAGCTTAGGGAAGGGGAGCACTGAAGCTTTCTTT
.	TRBV11-2	TRBJ2-7	many	CASSLSEDYEQYF	TGTGCCAGCAGCTTATCCGAGGACTACGAGCAGTACTTC
.	TRBV6-2/TRBV6-3	TRBJ2-2	many	CATRRWGSVAGELFF	TGTGCCACTAGACGATGGGGGAGTGTCGCCGGGGAGCTGTTTTTT
TRBD1	TRBV7-2	TRBJ1-5	.	CASSLVPDREYSNQPQHF	TGTGCCAGCAGCTTAGTGCCGGACAGGGAGTATAGCAATCAGCCCCAGCATTTT
.	TRBV20-1	TRBJ1-3	many	CSALQYSDTIYF	TGCAGTGCTTTGCAGTACAGCGACACCATATATTTT
TRBD1	TRBV5-1	TRBJ2-5	many	CASSLAGQQETQYF	TGCGCCAGCAGCTTGGCGGGACAGCAAGAGACCCAGTACTTC
TRBD2	TRBV27	TRBJ2-2	many	CASSLTSPYTGELFF	TGTGCCAGCAGTTTGACTAGCCCATACACCGGGGAGCTGTTTTTT
TRBD1	TRBV19	TRBJ2-2	.	CASSPHGQGSTGELFF	TGTGCCAGTAGTCCACACGGACAGGGGAGCACCGGGGAGCTGTTTTTT
TRBD2	TRBV6-4	TRBJ2-7	.	CASSPTSGSHEQYF	TGTGCCAGCAGTCCTACTAGCGGGAGCCACGAGCAGTACTTC
.	TRBV7-9	TRBJ2-5	many	CASSLMDSRETQYF	TGTGCCAGCAGCTTGATGGACAGCCGGGAGACCCAGTACTTC
TRBD1	TRBV2	TRBJ2-2	few	CASTRGPGELFF	TGTGCCAGCACCAGGGGGCCCGGGGAGCTGTTTTTT
TRBD2	TRBV6-4	TRBJ2-2	.	CASSWTSGKNTGELFF	TGTGCCAGCAGCTGGACTAGCGGGAAGAACACCGGGGAGCTGTTTTTT
.	TRBV7-9	TRBJ2-5	many	CASSPPWTAQETQYF	TGTGCCAGCAGCCCCCCCTGGACAGCCCAAGAGACCCAGTACTTC
.	TRBV6-1	TRBJ2-2	many	CASTKGQGGMDTGELFF	TGTGCCAGCACCAAGGGGCAGGGGGGAATGGACACCGGGGAGCTGTTTTTT
.	TRBV5-1	TRBJ2-7	many	CASMAAGVNYEQYF	TGCGCCAGCATGGCCGCCGGGGTGAACTACGAGCAGTACTTC
TRBD1	TRBV19	TRBJ1-1	.	CASSRMTGQSVNTEAFF	TGTGCCAGTAGTAGAATGACAGGGCAGTCCGTGAACACTGAAGCTTTCTTT
TRBD1	TRBV19	TRBJ1-2	many	CASTNQRQGDYGYTF	TGTGCCAGTACCAACCAGAGACAGGGCGACTATGGCTACACCTTC
TRBD1	TRBV28	TRBJ2-7	.	CASSNPGQGPYEQYF	TGTGCCAGCAGTAATCCGGGACAGGGCCCCTACGAGCAGTACTTC
TRBD2	TRBV27	TRBJ2-7	many	CASSLSAGGPYEQYF	TGTGCCAGCAGTTTATCGGCGGGAGGGCCCTACGAGCAGTACTTC
TRBD1	TRBV5-1	TRBJ2-5	few	CASSFPGQGIPKETQYF	TGCGCCAGCAGCTTTCCGGGACAGGGGATCCCTAAAGAGACCCAGTACTTC
.	TRBV6-5	TRBJ1-6	many	CASSYSRQEPLHF	TGTGCCAGCAGTTACTCGCGTCAGGAACCCCTCCACTTT
.	TRBV27	TRBJ2-7	many	CASPFGLVPSSYEQYF	TGTGCCTCCCCCTTTGGTTTGGTCCCCAGCTCCTACGAGCAGTACTTC
.	TRBV6-2/TRBV6-3	TRBJ2-7	many	CAGRDRGTSGGQYF	TGTGCCGGCAGAGACCGAGGGACCTCTGGGGGGCAGTACTTC
.	TRBV4-2	TRBJ2-2	few	CASSQDRLRANTGELFF	TGTGCCAGCAGCCAAGATAGATTGCGGGCGAACACCGGGGAGCTGTTTTTT
.	TRBV29-1	TRBJ1-1	many	CSVGQRMDTEAFF	TGCAGCGTTGGTCAGAGGATGGACACTGAAGCTTTCTTT
.	TRBV28	TRBJ2-7	many	CASTSSASTYEQYF	TGTGCCAGCACCTCTAGCGCCTCGACCTACGAGCAGTACTTC
.	TRBV12-3/TRBV12-4	TRBJ1-1	.	CASRLGRTTEGAFF	TGTGCCAGCAGATTGGGACGTACCACCGAGGGGGCTTTCTTT
.	TRBV12-3/TRBV12-4	TRBJ2-7	many	CASSFEDEQYF	TGTGCCAGCAGTTTTGAAGACGAGCAGTACTTC
.	TRBV24-1	TRBJ1-2	many	CATSDQGSRDGYTF	TGTGCCACCAGTGATCAAGGGAGTCGGGATGGCTACACCTTC
.	TRBV20-1	TRBJ1-1	many	CSAPSSQGRHTEAFF	TGCAGTGCCCCGTCTAGCCAGGGTCGACACACTGAAGCTTTCTTT
TRBD2	TRBV6-1	TRBJ2-4	few	CASSTGTRLAKNIQYF	TGTGCCAGCAGTACAGGGACTAGACTAGCCAAAAACATTCAGTACTTC
TRBD1	TRBV12-3/TRBV12-4	TRBJ1-1	many	CATGWDRSTEAFF	TGTGCCACAGGGTGGGACAGGTCCACTGAAGCTTTCTTT
TRBD1	TRBV3-1	TRBJ1-1	many	CASSQVTGGNTEAFF	TGTGCCAGCAGCCAAGTAACAGGGGGGAACACTGAAGCTTTCTTT
.	TRBV27	TRBJ2-3	few	CASSHYTHTQYF	TGTGCCAGCAGTCATTACACACATACGCAGTATTTT
.	TRBV12-3/TRBV12-4	TRBJ2-7	many	CASSLGGGIRGEQYF	TGTGCCAGCAGTTTGGGAGGGGGCATTCGTGGTGAGCAGTACTTC
.	TRBV6-2/TRBV6-3	TRBJ2-1	few	CASKFTESSYNEQFF	TGTGCCAGCAAGTTTACTGAGTCATCTTACAATGAGCAGTTCTTC
.	TRBV27	TRBJ2-2	many	CASSLLVNTGELFF	TGTGCCAGCAGTTTATTGGTGAACACCGGGGAGCTGTTTTTT
.	TRBV4-1	TRBJ2-7	many	CASSYVRDGTYEQYF	TGCGCCAGCAGCTACGTAAGGGACGGCACCTACGAGCAGTACTTC
.	TRBV12-5	TRBJ2-7	many	CASGFGLGTYEQYF	TGTGCTAGTGGTTTCGGGCTGGGTACCTACGAGCAGTACTTC
.	TRBV5-1	TRBJ2-7	many	CASSELTVNYEQYF	TGCGCCAGCAGCGAGCTCACCGTAAACTACGAGCAGTACTTC
TRBD2	TRBV5-1	TRBJ2-2	many	CASSLGASGNTGELFF	TGCGCCAGCAGCTTGGGGGCTAGCGGGAACACCGGGGAGCTGTTTTTT
TRBD2	TRBV15	TRBJ2-7	.	CATKIGTSGSHEQYF	TGTGCCACCAAGATAGGGACTAGCGGGAGCCACGAGCAGTACTTC
.	TRBV4-1	TRBJ2-7	.	CASSQDYAELIEQYF	TGCGCCAGCAGCCAAGATTATGCGGAATTGATCGAGCAGTACTTC
.	TRBV7-2	TRBJ2-5	many	CASSVFSQETQYF	TGTGCCAGCAGCGTGTTTTCTCAAGAGACCCAGTACTTC
TRBD1	TRBV4-1	TRBJ1-5	many	CASSPGQAPQPQHF	TGCGCCAGCAGCCCCGGACAGGCCCCCCAGCCCCAGCATTTT
TRBD2	TRBV20-1	TRBJ2-2	many	CSAGPRTSGETGELFF	TGCAGTGCCGGACCCCGGACTAGCGGGGAAACCGGGGAGCTGTTTTTT
.	TRBV12-3/TRBV12-4	TRBJ2-7	.	CASRDGDSYEQYF	TGTGCCAGCAGGGACGGAGACTCCTACGAGCAGTACTTC
.	TRBV20-1	TRBJ2-5	many	CSAIGGRTQETQYF	TGCAGTGCTATCGGCGGACGGACACAAGAGACCCAGTACTTC
.	TRBV20-1	TRBJ1-1	many	CSARDFRGGTEAFF	TGCAGTGCTAGAGATTTCCGGGGAGGCACTGAAGCTTTCTTT
TRBD1	TRBV29-1	TRBJ2-5	many	CSVARSPGGQETQYF	TGCAGCGTAGCGCGGTCCCCAGGGGGCCAAGAGACCCAGTACTTC
.	TRBV28	TRBJ2-5	many	CASSLMVGQVGQETQYF	TGTGCCAGCAGTTTAATGGTGGGGCAGGTTGGACAAGAGACCCAGTACTTC
.	TRBV29-1	TRBJ2-7	many	CSVESGVYEQYF	TGCAGCGTTGAGAGTGGTGTCTACGAGCAGTACTTC
.	TRBV2	TRBJ2-7	many	CASKPGTWADEQYF	TGTGCCAGCAAGCCCGGGACATGGGCTGACGAGCAGTACTTC
.	TRBV27	TRBJ1-1	once	CASRNRENTEAFF	TGTGCCAGTCGTAACAGGGAGAACACTGAAGCTTTCTTT
.	TRBV12-5	TRBJ2-5	many	CASGLVISSIQETQYF	TGTGCTAGTGGTTTGGTAATTTCGTCTATCCAAGAGACCCAGTACTTC
.	TRBV7-2	TRBJ1-3	many	CASSLYSSGNTIYF	TGTGCCAGCAGCTTATACAGCTCTGGAAACACCATATATTTT
.	TRBV10-3	TRBJ1-1	.	CAISEGTGSAGFF	TGTGCCATCAGTGAGGGGACCGGGTCCGCCGGTTTCTTT
.	TRBV4-2	TRBJ1-5	many	CASSQDGGGSVQPQHF	TGTGCCAGCAGCCAAGATGGGGGGGGCTCAGTTCAGCCCCAGCATTTT
.	TRBV20-1	TRBJ2-7	.	CSAADLSYEQYF	TGCAGTGCCGCGGACCTTTCCTACGAGCAGTACTTC